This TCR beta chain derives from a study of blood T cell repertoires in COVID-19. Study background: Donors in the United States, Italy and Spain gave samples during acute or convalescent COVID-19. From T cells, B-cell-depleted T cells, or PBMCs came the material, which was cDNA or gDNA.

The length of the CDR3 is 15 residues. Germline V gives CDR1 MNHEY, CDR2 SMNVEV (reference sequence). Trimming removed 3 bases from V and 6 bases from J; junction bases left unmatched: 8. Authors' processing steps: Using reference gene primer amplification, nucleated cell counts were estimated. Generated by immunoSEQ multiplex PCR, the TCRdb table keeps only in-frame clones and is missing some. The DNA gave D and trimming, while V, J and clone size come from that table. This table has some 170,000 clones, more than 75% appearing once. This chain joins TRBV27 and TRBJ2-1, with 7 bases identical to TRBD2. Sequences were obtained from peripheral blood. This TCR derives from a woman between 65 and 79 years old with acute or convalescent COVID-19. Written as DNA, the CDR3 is TGTGCCAGCAGTTTCTCTGCTAGCGGCCTCAATGAGCAGTTCTTC. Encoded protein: CASSFSASGLNEQFF.